These 2 T cell receptor beta chains came from one sample sequenced in a study of cytomegalovirus exposure and HLA in healthy donors. It was with 60 Vbeta and 13 Jbeta primers that the PCR ran. Produced via immunoSEQ multiplex PCR; TCRdb's table is partial and in-frame only. Here the sample spans some 240,000 clones, around 90% being singletons. What was sequenced was PBMCs. These receptors were obtained from a girl aged 2-10 years in good health and CMV-seronegative.

The V call is TRBV30, the J call TRBJ1-1; 7 positions agree with TRBD1. The J segment lost 4 bases and the V segment lost 0 bases, leaving 2 bases of the junction unmatched. This CDR3 is 13 amino acids long. Per germline, CDR1 GTSNPN and CDR2 SVGIG (reference sequence). CDR3 nucleotides: TGTGCCTGGAGTGTGGAGGGGGCCACTGAAGCTTTCTTT. Translation: CAWSVEGATEAFF.

V usage is TRBV5-6 and J usage is TRBJ1-2; TRBD1 matches 8 bases. CDR3 length: 14 amino acids. Germline V gene data show CDR1 as SGHDT and CDR2 as YYEEEE. V lost 5 bases to trimming and J lost 5 bases; unmatched junction nucleotides: 8. CDR3 nucleotides: TGTGCCAGCAGGGAGGGACAGGCGTGGTATGGCTACACCTTC. Translation: CASREGQAWYGYTF.